The present T cell receptor beta chain was sequenced within a study of cytomegalovirus exposure and HLA in healthy donors. Each donor was nominally healthy when sampled (though unrecorded immune exposures were likely). With 60 Vbeta and 13 Jbeta primers, the PCR was carried out. The protocol was immunoSEQ multiplex PCR, while the TCRdb copy is restricted to in-frame clones and leaves out a portion. The sample holds 100,000 or so clones, roughly 70% seen once. Germline V gene data show CDR1 as KGHSH and CDR2 as LQKENI. The CDR3 sequence is 15 residues long. Between the trimmed V and J ends, which lost 1 base and 0 bases, there was a span of 7 bases. This clone was seen a single time. Antigen specificity is unknown. Study-level results: Later analysis demonstrated an association between a missense DCLRE1C variant and TCR beta V- and J-gene trimming. Listed as cytomegalovirus-associated were approximately 160 TCR beta chains. High specificity and sensitivity for cytomegalovirus status were reported for the classifier.

The source material was PBMCs. The receptor was isolated from a woman aged 18-29 years in good health and CMV-seropositive. The rearrangement joins TRBV18 to TRBJ1-5; the D gene is possibly TRBD1 (6 bases). The CDR3 protein is CASSPRQDSNQPQHF. The CDR3 DNA sequence: TGTGCCAGCTCACCACGACAGGATAGCAATCAGCCCCAGCATTTT. The variable domain in full, completed from reference TRBV18 and TRBJ1-5, reads NAGVMQNPRHLVRRRGQEARLRCSPMKGHSHVYWYRQLPEEGLKFMVYLQKENIIDESGMPKERFSAEFPKEGPSILRIQQVVRGDSAAYFCASSPRQDSNQPQHFGDGTRLSIL.